The 20 T cell receptor beta chains below were found in one sample sequenced in a study of OX40 agonist ivuxolimab in advanced cancers. Libraries were prepared by immunoSEQ multiplex PCR; TCRdb keeps only in-frame clonotypes and omits some of them. Here the sample spans 90,000 to 100,000 clones, roughly nine tenths being singletons. The source material was CD4+ or CD8+ T cells sorted from blood, sampled in a trial of the OX40 agonist ivuxolimab. These receptors were obtained from an adult with an advanced solid tumor such as melanoma, head and neck, liver or kidney cancer.

V and J are TRBV20-1 and TRBJ1-1; D is uncertain. The CDR3 sequence is 11 residues long. Germline lookup yields CDR1 DFQATT and CDR2 SNEGSKA (reference sequence). Trimming took 3 bases from V and 7 from J, leaving 9 bases between them. The CDR3 protein is CSARERVEAFF. The CDR3 nucleotides read TGCAGTGCTAGGGAGAGGGTTGAAGCTTTCTTT.

This clone has more than one count but fewer than ten. The J gene is TRBJ1-2, the V gene TRBV2; D is unresolved. With 1 base removed from V and 3 bases from J, the gap between germline ends came to 12 bases. This CDR3 comprises 15 residues. Germline V lookup: CDR1 SNHLY, CDR2 FYNNEI. The CDR3 DNA is TGTGCCAGCAGTGAAGATACTCCCTCATACTATGGCTACACCTTC. Its protein is CASSEDTPSYYGYTF.

The rearrangement uses TRBV19 and TRBJ2-3, with 8 bases lining up with TRBD2. This CDR3 is built from 15 residues. V shed 7 bases, J shed 2 bases, and the junction held 8 bases outside the gene matches. Germline V lookup: CDR1 LNHDA, CDR2 SQIVND (reference sequence). CDR3 region: CASKISGEFTDTQYF. CDR3 in DNA: TGTGCCAGTAAAATTAGCGGGGAGTTCACAGATACGCAGTATTTT.

The chain links TRBV19 to TRBJ2-2; no definite D call. Looked up from germline, CDR1 is LNHDA and CDR2 is SQIVND (reference sequence). Trimming removed 0 bases at V and 4 bases at J, with 6 bases between. CDR3 length equals 14 residues. Here the CDR3 reads CASSIDQSTGELFF. CDR3 nucleotide sequence: TGTGCCAGTAGTATAGATCAAAGCACCGGGGAGCTGTTTTTT.

The chain carries TRBV6-5 and TRBJ1-2; TRBD1 might be the D (6 bases). The germline gives CDR1 MNHEY, CDR2 SVGAGI. This CDR3 comprises 15 residues. Trimming pared 1 base from V and 2 bases from J, leaving 11 bases between. In DNA form, the CDR3 reads TGTGCCAGCAGTTACTTGGGGGCAGGGAACTATGGCTACACCTTC. Its translation: CASSYLGAGNYGYTF.

There are a few counts of this clone. V is TRBV6-6 and J is TRBJ1-1; no clear D. The CDR3 loop spans 13 amino acids. The V gene's germline CDR1 is MNHNY and CDR2 SVGAGI (reference sequence). V was cut by 7 bases and J by 0 bases, with 9 bases left in between. The CDR3 reads CASIREVNTEAFF. CDR3 bases: TGTGCCAGCATTCGAGAGGTGAACACTGAAGCTTTCTTT.

The V and J genes are TRBV9 and TRBJ1-1; 11 positions agree with TRBD1. The CDR3 totals 14 residues. With 3 bases clipped from V and 11 bases from J, the junction kept 9 bases outside the gene matches. In germline, CDR1 is SGDLS, CDR2 YYNGEE. The CDR3 region is CASSAPDRGRRAFF. The CDR3 nucleotides read TGTGCCAGCAGCGCTCCGGACAGGGGGCGCCGGGCTTTCTTT.

This chain links TRBV9 with TRBJ1-5; D is uncertain. From germline, CDR1 is SGDLS and CDR2 YYNGEE. V was trimmed by 0 bases and J by 5 bases, leaving 6 bases between them. The CDR3 loop spans 13 amino acids. DNA for the CDR3: TGTGCCAGCAGCGTAGGGAATGATCAGCCCCAGCATTTT. This sequence encodes CASSVGNDQPQHF.

The chain couples TRBV27 to TRBJ2-7; 8 bases align to TRBD1. This CDR3 is built from 14 residues. The V and J ends lost 4 bases and 3 bases, in that order; junction bases with no gene match: 5. Germline V gives CDR1 MNHEY, CDR2 SMNVEV (reference sequence). CDR3 protein: CASSSRTGSYEQYF. CDR3 in DNA: TGTGCCAGCAGTTCGCGGACAGGGAGCTACGAGCAGTACTTC.

The V call is TRBV7-3, the J call TRBJ2-7; 8 bases are shared with TRBD1. Germline CDR1 SGHTA, CDR2 FQGTGA. The V and J ends lost 4 bases and 0 bases, in that order; junction bases with no gene match: 2. The length of the CDR3 is 14 residues. The CDR3 sequence is CASSSGTGSYEQYF. The CDR3 DNA sequence: TGTGCCAGCAGCTCCGGGACAGGCTCCTACGAGCAGTACTTC.

The J gene is TRBJ1-2, the V gene TRBV14; D is possibly TRBD1 (6 bases). The ends were cut back, 0 bases at V and 10 bases at J, with 9 bases in the middle. The V gene's germline CDR1 is SGHDN and CDR2 FVKESK. This CDR3 comprises 12 residues. The CDR3, as DNA: TGTGCCAGCAGCCAAGACTTGGGGGCCTACACCTTC. Protein product: CASSQDLGAYTF.

The chain combines TRBV19 with TRBJ2-2; D is possibly TRBD1 (6 bases). The V and J ends lost 9 bases and 2 bases respectively, with 16 bases between them. This CDR3 is built from 15 residues. The germline V gene encodes CDR1 LNHDA and CDR2 SQIVND (reference sequence). CDR3 sequence reads: CASSFPGHNTGELFF. CDR3 DNA sequence: TGTGCCAGCTCATTCCCGGGACATAACACCGGGGAGCTGTTTTTT.

The chain is built from TRBV4-2 and TRBJ1-4; the D gene is possibly TRBD1 (6 bases). V gave up 9 bases and J gave up 8 bases, with 16 bases separating them. Germline values: CDR1 LGHNA, CDR2 YNFKEQ. This CDR3 has 13 amino acids. CDR3 in DNA: TGTGCCAGTCGGGGGCCAGCTCAAGAAAAACTGTTTTTT. Protein sequence: CASRGPAQEKLFF.

This chain joins TRBV7-2 and TRBJ2-6; no reliable D call. The CDR3 has 16 amino acids. V lost 0 bases and J 0 bases, leaving 6 bases between the germline ends. Germline V gene data show CDR1 as SGHTA and CDR2 as FQGNSA. CDR3 coding DNA: TGTGCCAGCAGCTTAGCGACCGGCTCTGGGGCCAACGTCCTGACTTTC. Translation: CASSLATGSGANVLTF.

This clone showed up just a few times. This chain links TRBV30 with TRBJ2-2, with D perhaps matching TRBD2 (6 bases). The germline CDR1 and CDR2 sequences are GTSNPN and SVGIG (reference sequence). V was clipped by 2 bases and J by 4 bases, with 14 bases between them. The CDR3 is made up of 15 amino acids. CDR3 sequence reads: CAWSHPGRGTGELFF. CDR3 bases: TGTGCCTGGAGTCACCCTGGGCGGGGCACCGGGGAGCTGTTTTTT.

The V and J genes are TRBV7-6 and TRBJ1-1, with 9 bases fitting TRBD1. Germline values: CDR1 SGHVS, CDR2 FNYEAQ. The CDR3 length is 18 residues. The V segment lost 0 bases and the J segment 0 bases; nucleotides outside the gene matches: 8. DNA for the CDR3: TGTGCCAGCAGCTTAGCCCTTAGGACAGGGGCATTGAACACTGAAGCTTTCTTT. Translated, it gives CASSLALRTGALNTEAFF.

The V gene is TRBV6-4, the J gene TRBJ2-1, with D uncertain. The ends were cut back, 9 bases at V and 4 bases at J, with 1 base in the middle. The CDR3 loop spans 9 amino acids. Germline lookup yields CDR1 MRHNA and CDR2 SNTAGT. In DNA form, the CDR3 reads TGTGCCAGGTACAATGAGCAGTTCTTC. Encoded protein: CARYNEQFF.

The rearrangement uses TRBV5-1 and TRBJ2-1; D ambiguous. This CDR3 region has 14 residues. Germline lookup yields CDR1 SGHRS and CDR2 YFSETQ. The V end lost 2 bases, the J end lost 5 bases, and 11 bases lay between the germline ends. The CDR3 DNA is TGCGCCAGCAGCTTTGGCGGCCTGCACAATGAGCAGTTCTTC. As protein: CASSFGGLHNEQFF.

The chain joins TRBV11-2 to TRBJ2-1, with D hard to call. There are 16 residues in the CDR3. Looked up from germline, CDR1 is SGHAT and CDR2 is FQNNGV. V dropped 5 bases and J dropped 3 bases, with 17 bases sitting between them. This CDR3 is CASSLLNYGNYNEQFF. The CDR3 DNA follows: TGTGCCAGCAGCCTCCTGAACTACGGCAACTACAATGAGCAGTTCTTC.

The rearrangement uses TRBV5-1 and TRBJ1-6; D call uncertain. Germline V gene sequence: CDR1 SGHRS, CDR2 YFSETQ. The CDR3 covers 15 residues. The V end lost 3 bases, the J end lost 7 bases, and 14 bases lay between the germline ends. The CDR3 DNA is TGCGCCAGCAGCTCGGCTGTGGACTCCAATTCACCCCTCCACTTT. Encoded protein: CASSSAVDSNSPLHF.